These 15 T cell receptor beta chains were sequenced from one sample in a study of blood T cell repertoires in COVID-19. The data were produced by immunoSEQ multiplex PCR, yet TCRdb's version contains in-frame clones alone and is incomplete. The table has 80,000 to 100,000 clones, 80% seen once. The sequenced sample was peripheral blood. These TCRs come from a woman aged 70-85 years with acute or convalescent COVID-19.

V is TRBV5-6 and J is TRBJ2-1, with 9 bases that match TRBD2. The CDR3 consists of 15 residues. With V trimmed by 5 bases and J by 7 bases, 10 bases remained unmatched. Germline V gene data show CDR1 as SGHDT and CDR2 as YYEEEE. CDR3 sequence (DNA): TGTGCCAGCAGGTCCGGGACTAGCCTCTTAAATGAGCAGTTCTTC. Amino acids: CASRSGTSLLNEQFF.

The table lists this clone with a count of one. V usage is TRBV2 and J usage is TRBJ1-5, with 7 positions matching TRBD1. Per the germline V gene, CDR1 is SNHLY and CDR2 is FYNNEI. The CDR3 length is 14 residues. V lost 7 bases, J lost 0 bases, and 3 bases stayed unmatched. In DNA form, the CDR3 reads TGTGCCAGCACCGGACAGGCTAGCAATCAGCCCCAGCATTTT. Protein sequence: CASTGQASNQPQHF.

The chain carries TRBV10-3 and TRBJ2-7; 10 positions match TRBD2. Germline V gene lookup returns CDR1 ENHRY and CDR2 SYGVKD. The CDR3 is 16 amino acids. Trimming cost V 3 bases and J 6 bases; bases outside gene matches: 11. CDR3 coding DNA: TGTGCCATCAGTGATTACACAAGCGGGAGGGCGACCGAGCAGTACTTC. This sequence encodes CAISDYTSGRATEQYF.

This chain links TRBV27 with TRBJ2-5, with D possibly being TRBD2 (5 bases). Germline V gene sequence: CDR1 MNHEY, CDR2 SMNVEV (reference sequence). Deletions cut 6 bases from V and 5 bases from J, with 10 bases between. The CDR3 extends over 12 amino acids. DNA for the CDR3: TGTGCCAGCAGCCAATCGGGGGAGACCCAGTACTTC. It is translated as CASSQSGETQYF.

This rearrangement joins TRBV19 to TRBJ1-4; TRBD1 might be the D (5 bases). Germline V gene sequence: CDR1 LNHDA, CDR2 SQIVND (reference sequence). The CDR3 is 16 amino acids. V dropped 7 bases and J dropped 0 bases, with 15 bases sitting between them. In nucleotides, the CDR3 is TGTGCCAGTAAGACGGGGGGGACCGCAACTAATGAAAAACTGTTTTTT. Protein product: CASKTGGTATNEKLFF.

Comment on this clone: This specimen includes other DNA sequences encoding the same CDR3. The V call is TRBV6-6, the J call TRBJ2-1, with D perhaps TRBD2 (6 bases). The CDR3 spans 15 residues. Germline-derived CDR1 and CDR2 are MNHNY and SVGAGI (reference sequence). V lost 2 bases and J 0 bases, leaving 8 bases between the germline ends. CDR3 nucleotide sequence: TGTGCCAGCAGTTACGGGGGGAGCTCCTACAATGAGCAGTTCTTC. It specifies CASSYGGSSYNEQFF.

The chain links TRBV18 to TRBJ1-2; 8 positions match TRBD1. V lost 2 bases to trimming and J lost 6 bases; unmatched junction nucleotides: 8. Per the germline V gene, CDR1 is KGHSH and CDR2 is LQKENI. The CDR3 has 15 residues. In nucleotides, the CDR3 is TGTGCCAGCTCACCATCTAAGACAGGGGCTGATGGCTACACCTTC. Encoded protein: CASSPSKTGADGYTF.

V usage is TRBV6-6 and J usage is TRBJ1-1; 8 bases match TRBD1. Germline trimming cut 5 bases from V and 6 bases from J; bases unmatched to any gene: 8. The CDR3 consists of 14 residues. Germline CDR1 reads MNHNY; CDR2 reads SVGAGI (reference sequence). The CDR3 is CASSETQGGAEAFF. The CDR3 DNA sequence: TGTGCCAGCAGTGAGACACAGGGGGGAGCTGAAGCTTTCTTT.

This clone showed up just once. J is TRBJ2-5 and V is TRBV30, with TRBD1 identical over 10 bases. The germline gives CDR1 GTSNPN, CDR2 SVGIG (reference sequence). The J segment lost 4 bases and the V segment lost 2 bases, leaving 7 bases of the junction unmatched. The CDR3 spans 15 residues. In DNA form, the CDR3 reads TGTGCCTGGAGTTCGACAGGGGGCATAAGAGAGACCCAGTACTTC. It encodes CAWSSTGGIRETQYF.

This clone was detected once. The chain's CDR3 is CASSLAGTGTDTQYF. In DNA, the CDR3 is TGTGCCAGCAGCTTAGCGGGAACGGGGACAGATACGCAGTATTTT. This chain uses TRBV5-4 with TRBJ2-3; TRBD2 matches 7 bases. The CDR3 is made up of 15 amino acids. Germline V CDR1 and CDR2: SGHNT, YYREEE (reference sequence). The V segment lost 2 bases and the J segment 3 bases; nucleotides outside the gene matches: 6.

The V call is TRBV7-2, the J call TRBJ2-3, with D maybe TRBD2 (6 bases). The length of the CDR3 is 13 residues. The V gene lost 6 bases and the J gene lost 4 bases, with 11 bases spanning the gap. CDR1 SGHTA and CDR2 FQGNSA come from the germline V gene. This CDR3 reads CASRREIADTQYF. The CDR3 bases are TGTGCCAGCAGACGGGAGATTGCAGATACGCAGTATTTT. Together with reference TRBV7-2 and TRBJ2-3, the CDR3 gives the full variable domain: GAGVSQSPSNKVTEKGKDVELRCDPISGHTALYWYRQSLGQGLEFLIYFQGNSAPDKSGLPSDRFSAERTGGSVSTLTIQRTQQEDSAVYLCASRREIADTQYFGPGTRLTVL.

V and J are TRBV5-1 and TRBJ2-1; 14 nucleotides agree with TRBD2. Germline V gene lookup returns CDR1 SGHRS and CDR2 YFSETQ. V lost 6 bases and J lost 2; bases outside the gene matches: 1. CDR3 length: 15 residues. The CDR3 DNA reads as TGCGCCAGCAAGGGACTAGCGGGAGCCTACAATGAGCAGTTCTTC. Translating gives CASKGLAGAYNEQFF.

V and J are TRBV7-2 and TRBJ2-2; 9 nucleotides line up with TRBD1. Looked up from germline, CDR1 is SGHTA and CDR2 is FQGNSA. CDR3 size: 14 residues. With 5 bases clipped from V and 7 bases from J, the junction kept 5 bases outside the gene matches. The CDR3 loop is CASSRDRASGELFF. Here the CDR3 DNA reads TGTGCCAGCAGCCGGGACAGGGCGAGCGGGGAGCTGTTTTTT.

This clone came up a few times. This chain joins TRBV7-2 and TRBJ1-1; 9 bases are a match to TRBD1. There are 16 residues in the CDR3. The germline V gene encodes CDR1 SGHTA and CDR2 FQGNSA. The J segment lost 5 bases and the V segment lost 2 bases, leaving 9 bases of the junction unmatched. CDR3 DNA: TGTGCCAGCAGCTTAAAACTAACAGGGGGCGGGACTGAAGCTTTCTTT. It yields the protein CASSLKLTGGGTEAFF. Together with reference TRBV7-2 and TRBJ1-1, the CDR3 gives the full variable domain: GAGVSQSPSNKVTEKGKDVELRCDPISGHTALYWYRQSLGQGLEFLIYFQGNSAPDKSGLPSDRFSAERTGGSVSTLTIQRTQQEDSAVYLCASSLKLTGGGTEAFFGQGTRLTVV.

This clone was found once. The J gene is TRBJ2-3, the V gene TRBV5-1; 11 nucleotides align to TRBD2. The V segment lost 2 bases and the J segment 2 bases; nucleotides outside the gene matches: 4. Germline CDR1 reads SGHRS; CDR2 reads YFSETQ. CDR3 length equals 16 residues. The CDR3 region has the DNA TGCGCCAGCAGCTTACTAGCGGGAGCCCCCACAGATACGCAGTATTTT. It is translated as CASSLLAGAPTDTQYF. Using reference TRBV5-1 and TRBJ2-3 for the parts outside the CDR3, the full variable domain is KAGVTQTPRYLIKTRGQQVTLSCSPISGHRSVSWYQQTPGQGLQFLFEYFSETQRNKGNFPGRFSGRQFSNSRSEMNVSTLELGDSALYLCASSLLAGAPTDTQYFGPGTRLTVL.